Here is one T cell receptor (beta chain) with its context. Random hexamers were used to reverse transcribe an amount of roughly 0.5 to 1 ug RNA. TCR beta CDR3 was amplified by immunoSEQ covering 54 Vbeta and 13 Jbeta. TCRdb re-called the immunoSEQ multiplex PCR reads with MiXCR, one entry per CDR3 protein. This table has roughly 130,000 distinct CDR3 sequences, more than 90% appearing once. The sample belongs to a study of CD8 T cells in Susac syndrome. V lost 6 bases, J lost 0 bases, and 15 bases lay in between. The germline V gene encodes CDR1 KGHSH and CDR2 LQKENI. There are 16 residues in the CDR3.

This clonotype originated in a human donor in good health. Specimen: CD4+ T cells from PBMCs. The V call is TRBV18, the J call TRBJ2-1, with D uncertain. The CDR3 DNA is TGTGCCAGCTCGGCCCTTACATTGAGCTCCTACAATGAGCAGTTCTTC. It specifies CASSALTLSSYNEQFF.